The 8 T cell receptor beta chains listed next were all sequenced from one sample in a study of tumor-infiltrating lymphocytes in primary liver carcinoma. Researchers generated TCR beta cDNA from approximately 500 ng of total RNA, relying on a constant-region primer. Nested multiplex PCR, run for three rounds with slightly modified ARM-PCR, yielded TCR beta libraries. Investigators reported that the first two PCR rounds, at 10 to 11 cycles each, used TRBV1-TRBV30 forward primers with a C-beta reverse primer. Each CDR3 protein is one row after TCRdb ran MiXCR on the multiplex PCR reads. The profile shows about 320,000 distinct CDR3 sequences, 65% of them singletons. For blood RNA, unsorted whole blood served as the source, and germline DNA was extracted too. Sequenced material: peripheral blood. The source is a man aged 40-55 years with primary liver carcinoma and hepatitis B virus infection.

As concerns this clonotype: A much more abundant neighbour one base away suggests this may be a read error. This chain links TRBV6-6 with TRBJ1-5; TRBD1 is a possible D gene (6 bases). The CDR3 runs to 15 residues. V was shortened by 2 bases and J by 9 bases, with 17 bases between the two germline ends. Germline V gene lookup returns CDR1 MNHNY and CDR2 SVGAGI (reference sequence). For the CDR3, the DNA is TGTGCCAGCAGTTACACCACAGGGAGTGATCTGCCCCAGCATTTT. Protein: CASSYTTGSDLPQHF.

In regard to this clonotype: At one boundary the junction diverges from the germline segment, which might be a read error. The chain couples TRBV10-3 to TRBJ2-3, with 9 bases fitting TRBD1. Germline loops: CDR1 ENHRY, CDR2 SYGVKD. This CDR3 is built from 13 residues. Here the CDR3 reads CATNRGLEDAQYF. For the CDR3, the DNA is TGTGCCACCAACAGGGGGCTAGAAGATGCGCAGTATTTT.

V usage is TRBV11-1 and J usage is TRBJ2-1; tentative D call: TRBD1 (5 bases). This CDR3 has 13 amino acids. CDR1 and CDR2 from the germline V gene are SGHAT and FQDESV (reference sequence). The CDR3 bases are TGTGCTAGCTGTTCCCTGGGGCGGAATGAGCAGTTCTTC. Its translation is CASCSLGRNEQFF.

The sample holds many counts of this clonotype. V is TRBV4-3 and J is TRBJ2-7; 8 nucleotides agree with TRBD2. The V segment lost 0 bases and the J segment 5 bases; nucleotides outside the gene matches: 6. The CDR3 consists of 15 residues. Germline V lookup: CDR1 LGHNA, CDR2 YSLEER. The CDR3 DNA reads TGCGCCAGCAGCCAAGATCGCGGGAGGTCAAACGAGCAGTACTTC. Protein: CASSQDRGRSNEQYF.

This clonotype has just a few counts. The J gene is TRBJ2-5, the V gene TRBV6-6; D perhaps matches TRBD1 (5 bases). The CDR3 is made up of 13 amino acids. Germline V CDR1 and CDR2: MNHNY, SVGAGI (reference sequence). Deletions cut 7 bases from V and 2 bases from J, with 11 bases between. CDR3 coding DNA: TGTGCCAGCACAGGACAAGTTCAAGAGACCCAGTACTTC. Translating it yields CASTGQVQETQYF.

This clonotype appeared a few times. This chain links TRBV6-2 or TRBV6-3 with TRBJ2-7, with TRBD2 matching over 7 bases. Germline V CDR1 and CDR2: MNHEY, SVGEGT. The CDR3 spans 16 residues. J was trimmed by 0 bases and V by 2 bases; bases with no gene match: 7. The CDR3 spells CASSYGRGRNSYEQYF. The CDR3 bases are TGTGCCAGCAGTTACGGCCGCGGGAGAAACTCCTACGAGCAGTACTTC.

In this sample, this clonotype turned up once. The chain's CDR3 is CASSTLVSTERAQYF. DNA for the CDR3: TGTGCCAGCAGTACCCTCGTGAGTACGGAGAGGGCCCAGTACTTC. The chain has TRBV11-2 and TRBJ2-5; a possible D gene is TRBD2 (5 bases). Germline V gene lookup returns CDR1 SGHAT and CDR2 FQNNGV. V dropped 6 bases and J dropped 9 bases, with 23 bases sitting between them. The CDR3 loop spans 15 amino acids. The full variable domain, with the rest looked up from reference TRBV11-2 and TRBJ2-5, is EAGVAQSPRYKIIEKRQSVAFWCNPISGHATLYWYQQILGQGPKLLIQFQNNGVVDDSQLPKDRFSAERLKGVDSTLKIQPAKLEDSAVYLCASSTLVSTERAQYFGPGTRLLVL.

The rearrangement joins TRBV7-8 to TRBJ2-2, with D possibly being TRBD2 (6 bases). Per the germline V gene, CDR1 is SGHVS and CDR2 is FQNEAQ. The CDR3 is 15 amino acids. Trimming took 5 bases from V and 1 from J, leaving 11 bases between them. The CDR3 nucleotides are TGTGCCAGCAGCCTCGTGCGGGGGAACACCGGGGAGCTGTTTTTT. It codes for CASSLVRGNTGELFF.